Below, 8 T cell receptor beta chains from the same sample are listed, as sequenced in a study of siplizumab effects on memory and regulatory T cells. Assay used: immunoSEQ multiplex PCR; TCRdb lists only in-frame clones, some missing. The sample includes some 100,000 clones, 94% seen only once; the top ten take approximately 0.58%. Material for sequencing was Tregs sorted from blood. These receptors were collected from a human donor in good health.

CDR3 DNA sequence: TGTGCCAGCTCACCAAGGCAGGGCAACACCGGGGAGCTGTTTTTT. Translating gives CASSPRQGNTGELFF. The chain couples TRBV18 to TRBJ2-2, with a possible D match to TRBD1 (5 bases). Trimming left V 2 bases short and J 2 bases short, with 9 bases between. CDR1 and CDR2 from the germline V gene are KGHSH and LQKENI. CDR3 size: 15 residues. The full variable domain, completed using reference TRBV18 and TRBJ2-2, is NAGVMQNPRHLVRRRGQEARLRCSPMKGHSHVYWYRQLPEEGLKFMVYLQKENIIDESGMPKERFSAEFPKEGPSILRIQQVVRGDSAAYFCASSPRQGNTGELFFGEGSRLTVL.

The CDR3 region is CASSLRSQGVSPQHF. The DNA of the CDR3 is TGTGCCAGCAGTTTGAGGTCACAGGGGGTCTCGCCCCAGCATTTT. The chain is built from TRBV27 and TRBJ1-5, with TRBD1 matching 8 bases. CDR3 length: 15 amino acids. Germline loops: CDR1 MNHEY, CDR2 SMNVEV (reference sequence). V trimming: 3 bases; J trimming: 9 bases; junction bases outside the gene matches: 10.

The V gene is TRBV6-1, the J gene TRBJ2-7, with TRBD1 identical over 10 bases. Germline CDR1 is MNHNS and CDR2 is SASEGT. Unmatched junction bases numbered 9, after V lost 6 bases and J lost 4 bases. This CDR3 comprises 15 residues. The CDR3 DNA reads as TGTGCCAGCAGCCGAACTGGGACAGGGGTGTACGAGCAGTACTTC. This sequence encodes CASSRTGTGVYEQYF.

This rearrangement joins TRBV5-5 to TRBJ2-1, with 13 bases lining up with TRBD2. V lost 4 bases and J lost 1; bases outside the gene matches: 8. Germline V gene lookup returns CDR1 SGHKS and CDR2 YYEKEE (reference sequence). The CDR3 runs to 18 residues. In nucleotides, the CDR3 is TGTGCCAGCAGCCGACTAGCGGGAGGCTTTTCATCCTACAATGAGCAGTTCTTC. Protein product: CASSRLAGGFSSYNEQFF.

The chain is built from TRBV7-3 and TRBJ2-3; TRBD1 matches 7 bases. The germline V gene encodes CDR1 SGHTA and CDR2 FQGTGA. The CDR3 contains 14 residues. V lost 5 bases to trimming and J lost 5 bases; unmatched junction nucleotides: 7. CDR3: CASSRTGTVDTQYF. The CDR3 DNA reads TGTGCCAGCAGCAGAACCGGGACAGTAGATACGCAGTATTTT.

CDR3 nucleotides: TGTGCCGCGGGTAGGAACTATGGCTACACCTTC. Encoded protein: CAAGRNYGYTF. The rearrangement uses TRBV19 and TRBJ1-2; D ambiguous. The CDR3 length is 11 residues. V shed 11 bases and J shed 2 bases, with 9 bases lying between them. Germline V gives CDR1 LNHDA, CDR2 SQIVND (reference sequence).

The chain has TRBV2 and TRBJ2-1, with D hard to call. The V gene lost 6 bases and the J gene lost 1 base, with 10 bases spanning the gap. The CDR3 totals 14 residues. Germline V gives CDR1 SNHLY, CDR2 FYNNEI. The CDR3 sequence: CASSAVGSYNEQFF. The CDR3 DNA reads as TGTGCCAGCAGCGCGGTGGGATCCTACAATGAGCAGTTCTTC.

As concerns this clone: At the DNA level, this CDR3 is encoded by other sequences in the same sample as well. CDR3 region: CASSLGDTQYF. The DNA for the CDR3 is TGCGCCAGCAGCTTGGGGGATACGCAGTATTTT. The chain carries TRBV5-1 and TRBJ2-3; D gene uncertain. The germline gives CDR1 SGHRS, CDR2 YFSETQ. CDR3 length equals 11 residues. V lost 0 bases and J lost 6, with 2 bases in between. The full variable domain, with the rest looked up from reference TRBV5-1 and TRBJ2-3, is KAGVTQTPRYLIKTRGQQVTLSCSPISGHRSVSWYQQTPGQGLQFLFEYFSETQRNKGNFPGRFSGRQFSNSRSEMNVSTLELGDSALYLCASSLGDTQYFGPGTRLTVL.